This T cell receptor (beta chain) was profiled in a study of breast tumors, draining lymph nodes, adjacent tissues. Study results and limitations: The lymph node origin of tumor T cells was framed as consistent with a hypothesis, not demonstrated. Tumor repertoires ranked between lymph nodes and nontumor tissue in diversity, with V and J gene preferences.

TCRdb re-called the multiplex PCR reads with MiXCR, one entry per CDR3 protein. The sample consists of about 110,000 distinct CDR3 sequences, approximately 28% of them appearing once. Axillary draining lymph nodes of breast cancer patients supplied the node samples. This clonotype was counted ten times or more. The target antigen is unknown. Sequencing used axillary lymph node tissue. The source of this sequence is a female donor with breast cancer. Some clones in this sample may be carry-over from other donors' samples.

The CDR3 loop is CASSLGSWQPQETQYF. For the CDR3, the DNA is TGTGCCAGCAGTTTAGGGTCGTGGCAGCCACAAGAGACCCAGTACTTC. The rearrangement joins TRBV27 to TRBJ2-5, with D unclear. The V end was cut by 2 bases, the J end by 2 bases, with 15 bases between. CDR1 and CDR2 (germline): MNHEY, SMNVEV (reference sequence). This CDR3 spans 16 amino acids.